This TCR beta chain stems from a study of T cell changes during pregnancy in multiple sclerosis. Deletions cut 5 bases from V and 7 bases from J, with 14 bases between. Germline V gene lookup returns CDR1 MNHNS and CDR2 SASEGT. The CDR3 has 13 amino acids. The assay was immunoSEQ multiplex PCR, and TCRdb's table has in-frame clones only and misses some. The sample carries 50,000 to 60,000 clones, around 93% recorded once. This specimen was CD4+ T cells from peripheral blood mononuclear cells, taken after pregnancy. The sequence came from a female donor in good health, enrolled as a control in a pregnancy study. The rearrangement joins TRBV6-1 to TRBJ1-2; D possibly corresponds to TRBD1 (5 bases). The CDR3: CASSLTAPGGYTF. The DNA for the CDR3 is TGTGCCAGCAGTCTGACAGCCCCCGGTGGCTACACCTTC.